The clone carrying this TCR beta chain came up a few times. The antigen is undetermined. This entry belongs to a study of post-analysis software for immune sequencing data. The germline gives CDR1 SGHTA, CDR2 FQGTGA. This CDR3 has 16 amino acids. Trimming took 4 bases from V and 4 from J, leaving 14 bases between them. Study-wide results and caveats: Relative to controls, patients had roughly five TRBV segments at higher frequency, with TRBV5-6, TRBV5-1 and TRBV20-1 among these. Samples made in the same batch grouped tightly together by F measure. Multiple sclerosis was associated with a significant reduction in normalized Chao1 diversity relative to controls.

Unique molecular identifiers were carried by the TCR beta cDNA libraries. Using its own MiXCR run on the PCR reads, TCRdb lists one record per CDR3 protein. The sample includes fewer than 900,000 distinct CDR3 sequences, about 43% of them seen just once. The chain is built from TRBV7-3 and TRBJ2-6, with D perhaps TRBD1 or TRBD2 (5 bases each). Sequenced material: blood. The TCR sequence derives from a girl aged 10 to 17 with multiple sclerosis. CDR3 region: CASSSMRGDGANVLTF. The CDR3 DNA sequence: TGTGCCAGCAGCTCCATGAGAGGGGACGGGGCCAACGTCCTGACTTTC.